These T cell receptor beta chains were read from a single sample in a study of T-cell memory formation after mild COVID-19. MiXCR, run by TCRdb on the 5' RACE reads, gives a single entry per CDR3 protein. The sample carries about 260,000 distinct CDR3 sequences, around 17% recorded once. The sequenced material came from PBMCs or a T cell subset sorted from them (not recorded which). These receptors came from a man aged 18 to 35 who had mild COVID-19 (a few samples of this study predate the infection). Cell type and time point are not known. Both conserved end residues are part of each CDR3. Each record gives: V gene, J gene, CDR3 length, CDR3 protein.

TRBV21-1	TRBJ2-5	12	CATTSGGETQYF
TRBV6-5	TRBJ1-2	13	CASSLHEPYGYTF
TRBV7-9	TRBJ2-3	16	CASSPYAGQGGDTQYF
TRBV4-1	TRBJ2-7	16	CASSQVGNRDTDEQYF
TRBV20-1	TRBJ1-1	13	CSARDGRSGGAFF
TRBV7-2	TRBJ1-1	14	CASSSRGRGGEAFF
TRBV4-1	TRBJ2-1	18	CASSRSPSQGVPYNEQFF
TRBV27	TRBJ2-3	12	CASSLTVETQYF
TRBV6-5	TRBJ1-2	13	CASSHPRVEGYTF
TRBV12-5	TRBJ2-5	15	CASGLVTRRQETQYF
TRBV6-5	TRBJ2-7	15	CASSFVGQASYEQYF
TRBV29-1	TRBJ2-1	16	CSVGPRLAGETREQFF
TRBV20-1	TRBJ2-1	14	CSARRLAGAPGPFF
TRBV4-1	TRBJ1-2	19	CASSQEGWGRTRRRYGYTF
TRBV6-5	TRBJ2-7	14	CASSWDRGLYEQYF
TRBV12-3/TRBV12-4	TRBJ1-3	13	CASSLTAGNTIYF
TRBV12-3/TRBV12-4	TRBJ2-2	15	CASSLSSDLSGELFF
TRBV20-1	TRBJ2-1	11	CSVRSGREQFF
TRBV30	TRBJ1-4	14	CAWTGEVTNEKLFF
TRBV18	TRBJ2-7	15	CASSPPSPSPSEQYF
TRBV29-1	TRBJ1-5	13	CSVEETEDQPQHF
TRBV6-4	TRBJ2-3	14	CASAGGGATDTQYF
TRBV30	TRBJ2-3	15	CAWERTGGDTDTQYF
TRBV7-9	TRBJ1-1	14	CASSFGLEWTEAFF
TRBV6-2/TRBV6-3	TRBJ2-7	13	CASSYGQSREQYF
TRBV14	TRBJ2-3	13	CTSSQGNEDTQYF
TRBV7-2	TRBJ2-5	13	CASSLVGVETQYF
TRBV18	TRBJ1-1	17	CASSPGTAGSLNTEAFF
TRBV9	TRBJ2-6	15	CASSVDSSGANVLTF
TRBV20-1	TRBJ1-4	13	CSAGGALGEKLFF
TRBV25-1	TRBJ2-4	11	CASSDGEFQYF